Below are 15 T cell receptor beta chains sequenced from a single sample in a study of immune cell composition in non-small cell lung cancer. Only in-frame clones appear in the TCRdb table, and some are missing; sequencing was by immunoSEQ multiplex PCR. The sample yields 3,200 or so clones, more than 65% seen once. The normal lung sample lay at least 3 cm, and maximally far, from the tumour. Sequenced: non-adjacent lung tissue. Receptors originate from a human donor with non-small cell lung cancer.

The chain combines TRBV30 with TRBJ1-6, with 10 bases lining up with TRBD1. V was pared by 3 bases and J by 7 bases, with 9 bases of the junction left unmatched. Germline-derived CDR1 and CDR2 are GTSNPN and SVGIG (reference sequence). The CDR3 totals 16 residues. CDR3 region: CAWRTGGATTNSPLHF. The CDR3 DNA follows: TGTGCCTGGAGGACAGGGGGCGCAACAACCAATTCACCCCTCCACTTT.

The chain is built from TRBV6-1 and TRBJ2-7; 9 nucleotides line up with TRBD1. The CDR3 covers 15 residues. Germline V gene sequence: CDR1 MNHNS, CDR2 SASEGT. V gave up 6 bases and J gave up 2 bases; unmatched junction bases: 8. The CDR3 bases are TGTGCCAGCAGGGATCAGGACAGGGGACCCTACGAGCAGTACTTC. Translation gives CASRDQDRGPYEQYF.

This clone has a handful of counts. This chain connects TRBV19 to TRBJ1-5; tentative D call: TRBD1 (6 bases). The ends were cut back, 0 bases at V and 15 bases at J, with 18 bases in the middle. This CDR3 comprises 14 residues. CDR1 and CDR2 (germline): LNHDA, SQIVND (reference sequence). The CDR3 bases are TGTGCCAGTAGTATAGATATAGGTCGGGGGGCACCGCATTTT. The encoded protein is CASSIDIGRGAPHF. The full variable domain, completed using reference TRBV19 and TRBJ1-5, is DGGITQSPKYLFRKEGQNVTLSCEQNLNHDAMYWYRQDPGQGLRLIYYSQIVNDFQKGDIAEGYSVSREKKESFPLTVTSAQKNPTAFYLCASSIDIGRGAPHFGDGTRLSIL.

V gene TRBV28 combines with J gene TRBJ1-5, with 11 bases lining up with TRBD1. Germline loops: CDR1 MDHEN, CDR2 SYDVKM. V lost 3 bases to trimming and J lost 8 bases; unmatched junction nucleotides: 9. The CDR3 is made up of 16 amino acids. The CDR3 region is CASSFGPGQGGKPQHF. Written as DNA, the CDR3 is TGTGCCAGCAGTTTTGGCCCGGGACAGGGGGGTAAGCCCCAGCATTTT. Looking up the rest from reference TRBV28 and TRBJ1-5 gives the full variable domain: DVKVTQSSRYLVKRTGEKVFLECVQDMDHENMFWYRQDPGLGLRLIYFSYDVKMKEKGDIPEGYSVSREKKERFSLILESASTNQTSMYLCASSFGPGQGGKPQHFGDGTRLSIL.

The chain joins TRBV6-6 to TRBJ1-5, with D perhaps matching TRBD1 (5 bases). The V gene's germline CDR1 is MNHNY and CDR2 SVGAGI (reference sequence). CDR3 length: 14 amino acids. Trimming cost V 7 bases and J 4 bases, with 14 bases left between them. The CDR3 protein is CASTLDTANQPQHF. The CDR3 DNA reads TGTGCCAGCACCTTGGACACGGCGAATCAGCCCCAGCATTTT.

The rearrangement uses TRBV19 and TRBJ2-2; weak D call: TRBD2 (5 bases). V was cut by 7 bases and J by 2 bases, with 17 bases left in between. This CDR3 has 16 residues. Germline V gene lookup returns CDR1 LNHDA and CDR2 SQIVND (reference sequence). The CDR3 nucleotides are TGTGCCAGTAACCCTCGGGATAGCGCCAACACCGGGGAGCTGTTTTTT. As protein: CASNPRDSANTGELFF.

The V gene is TRBV28, the J gene TRBJ2-4; 7 nucleotides align to TRBD2. The J segment lost 11 bases and the V segment lost 3 bases, leaving 10 bases of the junction unmatched. CDR1 is MDHEN and CDR2 is SYDVKM in the germline V gene. This CDR3 has 14 amino acids. CDR3 coding DNA: TGTGCCAGCAGTTTTTCTTCCGGGACTACGTTTCAGTACTTC. Protein sequence: CASSFSSGTTFQYF.

This sequence joins TRBV30 and TRBJ1-1; no reliable D call. V lost 3 bases, J lost 4 bases, and 15 bases lay in between. Germline CDR1 and CDR2: GTSNPN and SVGIG (reference sequence). This CDR3 has 14 amino acids. The CDR3 region is CAWRAPGIATEAFF. CDR3 DNA: TGTGCCTGGAGGGCCCCGGGGATTGCCACTGAAGCTTTCTTT.

This chain connects TRBV11-1 to TRBJ2-7, with 7 bases fitting TRBD2. This CDR3 has 16 amino acids. From germline, CDR1 is SGHAT and CDR2 FQDESV (reference sequence). Trimming at V came to 4 bases and at J to 2 bases, leaving 11 bases not matched to a gene. The CDR3 DNA reads TGTGCCAGCAGCTCCCCTCCCGGACTAGTGGCCTACGAGCAGTACTTC. The encoded protein is CASSSPPGLVAYEQYF.

The chain recombines TRBV6-6 with TRBJ1-5; D possibly corresponds to TRBD1 (5 bases). CDR1 and CDR2 from the germline V gene are MNHNY and SVGAGI (reference sequence). This CDR3 spans 14 amino acids. V shed 6 bases and J shed 4 bases, with 13 bases lying between them. The CDR3, as DNA: TGTGCCAGCAGCACCCAGACAGTTAATCAGCCCCAGCATTTT. Encoded protein: CASSTQTVNQPQHF.

This chain connects TRBV27 to TRBJ2-5; 12 nucleotides agree with TRBD2. Germline V gene lookup returns CDR1 MNHEY and CDR2 SMNVEV (reference sequence). The CDR3 length is 16 residues. V lost 4 bases to trimming and J lost 1 base; unmatched junction nucleotides: 4. CDR3 sequence: CASSSLAGGSQETQYF. The CDR3 region has the DNA TGTGCCAGCAGTTCACTAGCGGGAGGCTCCCAAGAGACCCAGTACTTC.

This chain links TRBV11-3 with TRBJ2-6; TRBD1 might be the D (6 bases). Trimming shortened V by 1 base and J by 0 bases, and 7 bases separated the two germline ends. Germline CDR1 reads SGHNT; CDR2 reads YENEEA. CDR3 length equals 16 residues. CDR3 amino acids: CASSLGDTSGANVLTF. The CDR3 DNA sequence: TGTGCCAGCAGCTTAGGGGACACCTCTGGGGCCAACGTCCTGACTTTC.

The genes are TRBV30 and TRBJ2-3, with TRBD2 identical over 7 bases. CDR3 length: 15 residues. CDR1 is GTSNPN, CDR2 SVGIG, per germline (reference sequence). Trimming took 4 bases from V and 2 from J; bases not matched to a gene: 9. The CDR3 protein is CAWTPGLADTDTQYF. CDR3 in DNA: TGTGCCTGGACACCCGGGCTAGCGGACACAGATACGCAGTATTTT.

This clone has just one count. The gene calls are TRBV29-1 and TRBJ2-3; 7 nucleotides agree with TRBD2. The V gene's germline CDR1 is SQVTM and CDR2 ANQGSEA. The CDR3 extends over 14 amino acids. Germline trimming cut 6 bases from V and 4 bases from J; bases unmatched to any gene: 10. The CDR3 nucleotides are TGCAGCGTCAGCCGGGGGGAGGTAGCAGATACGCAGTATTTT. It encodes CSVSRGEVADTQYF.

This chain connects TRBV5-1 to TRBJ2-1; TRBD1 might be the D (5 bases). Trimming took off 1 base at V and 6 bases at J, with 14 bases between the two ends. Germline loops: CDR1 SGHRS, CDR2 YFSETQ. This CDR3 is built from 15 residues. In DNA, the CDR3 is TGCGCCAGCAGCTTGAAGGTGTCAGGGCGCAATGAGCAGTTCTTC. Protein product: CASSLKVSGRNEQFF. Based on the CDR3 plus reference TRBV5-1 and TRBJ2-1, the full variable domain is KAGVTQTPRYLIKTRGQQVTLSCSPISGHRSVSWYQQTPGQGLQFLFEYFSETQRNKGNFPGRFSGRQFSNSRSEMNVSTLELGDSALYLCASSLKVSGRNEQFFGPGTRLTVL.